This T cell receptor beta chain was retrieved from a study of blood T cell repertoires in COVID-19. Study details: Nucleic acid was either cDNA or gDNA, and it came from T cells, B-cell-depleted T cells, or PBMCs.

Per the germline V gene, CDR1 is SNHLY and CDR2 is FYNNEI. The CDR3 consists of 13 residues. Trimming removed 8 bases from V and 4 bases from J; junction bases left unmatched: 5. Under the authors' procedure: Amplification of reference gene primers provided the estimated nucleated cell counts. Generated by immunoSEQ multiplex PCR, the TCRdb table keeps only in-frame clones and is missing some. V, J and clone size were drawn from that table, and D and trimming were deduced from the DNA. The sample records 120,000 to 150,000 clones, about 87% being singletons. The chain is built from TRBV2 and TRBJ2-1, with 7 nucleotides matching TRBD1. The sequence was collected from an elderly man with acute or convalescent COVID-19. Sequencing was performed on peripheral blood. CDR3 bases: TGTGCCAGCCGGGACAGCGAATACAATGAGCAGTTCTTC. Translated: CASRDSEYNEQFF.